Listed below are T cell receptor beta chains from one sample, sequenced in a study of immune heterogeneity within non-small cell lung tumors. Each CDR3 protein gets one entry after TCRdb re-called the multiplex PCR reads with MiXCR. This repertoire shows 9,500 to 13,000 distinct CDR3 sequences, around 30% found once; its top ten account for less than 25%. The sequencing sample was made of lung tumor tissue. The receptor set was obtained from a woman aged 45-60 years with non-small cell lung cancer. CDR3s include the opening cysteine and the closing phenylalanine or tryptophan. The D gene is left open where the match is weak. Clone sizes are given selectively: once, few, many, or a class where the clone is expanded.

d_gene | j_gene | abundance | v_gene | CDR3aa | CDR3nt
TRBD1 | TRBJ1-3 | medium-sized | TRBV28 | CASSLTGQGGNTIYF | TGTGCCAGCAGTTTAACGGGACAGGGGGGAAACACCATATATTTT
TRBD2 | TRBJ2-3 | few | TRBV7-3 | CASSSGGGTDTQYF | TGTGCCAGCAGCTCCGGGGGGGGCACAGATACGCAGTATTTT
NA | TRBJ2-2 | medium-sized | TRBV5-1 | CASSLRGVSGELFF | TGCGCCAGCAGCCTCAGGGGGGTGAGCGGGGAGCTGTTTTTT
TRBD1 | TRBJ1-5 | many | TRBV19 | CASSMRTGGSNQPQHF | TGTGCCAGTAGTATGAGGACAGGGGGTAGCAATCAGCCCCAGCATTTT
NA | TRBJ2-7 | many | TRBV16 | CASSQYPYEQYF | TGTGCCAGCAGCCAGTACCCCTACGAGCAGTACTTC
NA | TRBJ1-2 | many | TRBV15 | CATSRDLGTNYGYTF | TGTGCCACCAGCAGAGACCTTGGGACCAACTATGGCTACACCTTC
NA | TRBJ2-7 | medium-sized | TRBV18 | CASSPLRPDITYEQYF | TGTGCCAGCTCACCACTGCGGCCTGATATTACCTACGAGCAGTACTTC
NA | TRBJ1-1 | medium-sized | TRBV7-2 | CASTLSPDFEAFF | TGTGCCAGCACCCTTAGTCCCGATTTTGAAGCTTTCTTT
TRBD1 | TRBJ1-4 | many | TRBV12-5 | CASAQGQGFNEKLFF | TGTGCTAGTGCCCAGGGACAGGGGTTTAATGAAAAACTGTTTTTT
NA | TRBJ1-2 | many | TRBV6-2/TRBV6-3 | CASSYSPGNYGYTF | TGTGCCAGCAGTTACTCTCCGGGAAACTATGGCTACACCTTC
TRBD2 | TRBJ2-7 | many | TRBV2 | CASSARRGASYEQYF | TGTGCCAGCAGTGCCCGGCGGGGGGCTTCCTACGAGCAGTACTTC
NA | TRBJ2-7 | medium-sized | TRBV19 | CASMAQGSGYEQYF | TGTGCCAGTATGGCTCAGGGCTCGGGCTACGAGCAGTACTTC
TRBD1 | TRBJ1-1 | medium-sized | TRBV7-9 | CASSIQGAVGTEAFF | TGTGCCAGCAGCATTCAGGGGGCGGTGGGAACTGAAGCTTTCTTT
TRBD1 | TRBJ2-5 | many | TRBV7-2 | CASSPGGRQETQYF | TGTGCCAGCAGCCCAGGGGGCAGGCAAGAGACCCAGTACTTC
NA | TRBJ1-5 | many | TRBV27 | CASRPGLGNQPQHF | TGTGCCAGCAGACCGGGACTAGGCAATCAGCCCCAGCATTTT
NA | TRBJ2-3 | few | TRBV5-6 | CASSFGGYPSTDTQYF | TGTGCCAGCAGCTTCGGAGGGTATCCTAGCACAGATACGCAGTATTTT
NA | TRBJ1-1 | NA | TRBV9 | CASIVGHDGDTEAFF | TGTGCCAGCATCGTAGGTCATGATGGGGACACTGAAGCTTTCTTT
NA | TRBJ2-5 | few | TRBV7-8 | CASSPAPNQETQYF | TGTGCCAGCAGCCCAGCACCTAACCAAGAGACCCAGTACTTC
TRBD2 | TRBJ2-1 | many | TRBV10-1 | CASSEYAGGPGEQFF | TGCGCCAGCAGTGAGTATGCGGGGGGCCCAGGGGAGCAGTTCTTC
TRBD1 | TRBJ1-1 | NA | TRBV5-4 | CASSFQNPGQEPFF | TGTGCCAGCAGTTTCCAAAATCCGGGACAGGAGCCTTTCTTT
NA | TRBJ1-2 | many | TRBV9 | CASSVGQAYYGYTF | TGTGCCAGCAGCGTAGGGCAGGCCTACTATGGCTACACCTTC
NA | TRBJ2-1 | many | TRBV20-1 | CSARNAISSYNEQFF | TGCAGTGCTAGAAATGCCATCAGCTCCTACAATGAGCAGTTCTTC
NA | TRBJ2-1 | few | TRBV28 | CAGSSPPGRGWDEQFF | TGTGCCGGCAGTTCGCCCCCAGGGCGAGGCTGGGATGAGCAGTTCTTC
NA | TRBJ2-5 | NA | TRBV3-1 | CASSQPALETQYF | TGTGCCAGCAGCCAACCGGCGTTAGAGACCCAGTACTTC
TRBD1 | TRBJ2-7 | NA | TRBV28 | CASSVTGREQYF | TGTGCCAGCAGTGTGACAGGGCGCGAGCAGTACTTC
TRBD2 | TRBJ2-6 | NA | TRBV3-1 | CASSRRGGGDSGGANVLTF | TGTGCCAGCAGCCGGCGGGGCGGGGGGGATTCTGGTGGGGCCAACGTCCTGACTTTC
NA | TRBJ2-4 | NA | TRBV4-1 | CASSLVGERNIQYF | TGCGCCAGCAGCCTCGTGGGGGAGCGGAACATTCAGTACTTC
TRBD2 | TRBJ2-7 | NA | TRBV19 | CASSTPGLRYEQYF | TGTGCCAGTAGTACTCCGGGACTAAGATACGAGCAGTACTTC
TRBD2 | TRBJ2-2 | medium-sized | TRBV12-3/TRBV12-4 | CASSFFWASGNTGELFF | TGTGCCAGCAGTTTTTTCTGGGCTAGCGGGAACACCGGGGAGCTGTTTTTT
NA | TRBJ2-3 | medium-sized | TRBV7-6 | CASTAKLGGTSTDTQYF | TGTGCCAGCACCGCGAAACTTGGGGGGACGAGCACAGATACGCAGTATTTT
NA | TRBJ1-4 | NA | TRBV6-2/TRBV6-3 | CVSSPTETNEKLFF | TGTGTCAGCAGTCCCACAGAAACAAATGAAAAACTGTTTTTT
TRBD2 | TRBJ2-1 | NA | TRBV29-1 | CSVEDREVYNEQFF | TGCAGCGTTGAAGATCGGGAGGTCTACAATGAGCAGTTCTTC
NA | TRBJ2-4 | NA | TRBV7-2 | CASSLPRRALAKNIQYF | TGTGCCAGCAGCTTACCACGGAGGGCGCTAGCCAAAAACATTCAGTACTTC
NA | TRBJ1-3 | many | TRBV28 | CASSLWGGNTIYF | TGTGCCAGCAGTTTATGGGGAGGAAACACCATATATTTT
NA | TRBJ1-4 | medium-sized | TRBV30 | CAWSVGAGKLFF | TGTGCCTGGAGTGTAGGGGCCGGAAAACTGTTTTTT
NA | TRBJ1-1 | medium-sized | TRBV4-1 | CASSPIQGVSTEAFF | TGCGCCAGCAGCCCAATACAGGGAGTGTCCACTGAAGCTTTCTTT
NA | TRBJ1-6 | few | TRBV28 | CASMGGNSPLHF | TGTGCCAGCATGGGGGGGAATTCACCCCTCCACTTT
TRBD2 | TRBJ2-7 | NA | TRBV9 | CASNLWGGSDEQYF | TGTGCCAGCAACTTATGGGGCGGGAGCGACGAGCAGTACTTC
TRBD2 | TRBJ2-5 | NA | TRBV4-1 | CASSQEGRSGSRPQETQYF | TGCGCCAGCAGCCAAGAAGGTCGTAGCGGGAGTCGTCCCCAAGAGACCCAGTACTTC
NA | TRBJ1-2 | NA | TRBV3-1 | CASSQDPRVDGYTF | TGTGCCAGCAGCCAAGATCCCAGGGTGGATGGCTACACCTTC
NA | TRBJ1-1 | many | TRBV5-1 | CASRGLSTEAFF | TGCGCCAGCAGGGGGCTGAGCACTGAAGCTTTCTTT
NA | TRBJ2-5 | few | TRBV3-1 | CASSPSVGGWQETQYF | TGTGCCAGCAGCCCGTCAGTAGGAGGGTGGCAAGAGACCCAGTACTTC
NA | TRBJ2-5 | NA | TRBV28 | CASSLETQYF | TGTGCCAGCAGTTTGGAGACCCAGTACTTC
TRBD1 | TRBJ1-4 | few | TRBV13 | CASSLTGGSEKLFF | TGTGCCAGCAGCTTGACAGGGGGATCTGAAAAACTGTTTTTT
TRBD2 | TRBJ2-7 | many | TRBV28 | CASRLTSGNTYEQYF | TGTGCCAGCAGATTGACTAGCGGGAACACCTACGAGCAGTACTTC
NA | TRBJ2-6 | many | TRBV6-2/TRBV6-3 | CASSYRRGLSSGANVLTF | TGTGCCAGCAGTTATCGCCGGGGCCTTAGCTCTGGGGCCAACGTCCTGACTTTC
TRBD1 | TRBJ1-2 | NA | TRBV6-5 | CASSSNTGGRTGYTF | TGTGCCAGCAGTTCAAATACAGGGGGCAGGACAGGCTACACCTTC
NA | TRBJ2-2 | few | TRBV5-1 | CASSFLGRASTGELFF | TGCGCCAGCAGCTTTTTGGGAAGGGCGTCCACCGGGGAGTTGTTTTTT
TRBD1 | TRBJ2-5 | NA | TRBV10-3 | CAISEFGTVQETQYF | TGTGCCATCAGTGAGTTTGGGACAGTGCAAGAGACCCAGTACTTC
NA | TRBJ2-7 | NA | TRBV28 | CASSLGSGFEQYF | TGTGCCAGCAGTTTAGGTTCCGGGTTCGAGCAGTACTTC
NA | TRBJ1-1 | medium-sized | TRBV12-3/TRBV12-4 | CASSPSQGKGMNTEAFF | TGTGCCAGCAGTCCATCTCAGGGAAAGGGGATGAACACTGAAGCTTTCTTT
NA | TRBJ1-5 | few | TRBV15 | CATSRDFSNQPQHF | TGTGCCACCAGCAGAGATTTTAGCAATCAGCCCCAGCATTTT
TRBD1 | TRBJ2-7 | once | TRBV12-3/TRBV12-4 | CASSFGTGASEQYF | TGTGCCAGCAGTTTTGGGACAGGGGCGTCCGAGCAGTACTTC